The 32 T cell receptor beta chains below were found in one sample sequenced in a study of regulatory T cells in long-lasting Graves disease. Both iRepertoire HTBI primers and Arm-PCR of CDR3 regions were used to build the TCR beta libraries. TCRdb called the multiplex PCR reads again in MiXCR, with one record for every CDR3 protein. The data contain more than 300,000 distinct CDR3 sequences, around 16% of them seen just once; the ten biggest clones take up around 20%. Time point described: newly diagnosed GD, antithyroid drugs for less than 3 months. PBMCs were the source of the RNA used for TCR sequencing. These data were also reused for a study on T cells in Graves' hyperthyroidism and ophthalmopathy.

Sequencing used peripheral blood mononuclear cells (PBMCs), obtained at new diagnosis, from a patient treated with antithyroid drugs. Every receptor here comes from a woman younger than 35 with Graves disease.

This clonotype was observed at least ten times. This chain connects TRBV30 to TRBJ1-3; the D is unclear. This CDR3 is built from 14 residues. Trimming took off 2 bases at V and 3 bases at J, with 11 bases between the two ends. Per germline, CDR1 GTSNPN and CDR2 SVGIG (reference sequence). This CDR3 is CAWSSWGNGNTIYF. The CDR3 DNA is TGTGCCTGGAGTAGTTGGGGTAATGGAAACACCATATATTTT. Supplemented by reference TRBV30 and TRBJ1-3, the full variable domain reads SQTIHQWPATLVQPVGSPLSLECTVEGTSNPNLYWYRQAAGRGLQLLFYSVGIGQISSEVPQNLSASRPQDRQFILSSKKLLLSDSGFYLCAWSSWGNGNTIYFGEGSWLTVV.

This clonotype has at least ten counts. The rearrangement joins TRBV7-2 to TRBJ2-3, with TRBD2 matching over 8 bases. The ends lost 5 bases at V and 1 base at J; junction bases unmatched: 11. The CDR3 spans 17 residues. Germline CDR1 SGHTA, CDR2 FQGNSA. This CDR3 is CASSHRAGVQRTDTQYF. CDR3 DNA: TGTGCCAGCAGCCATCGAGCGGGAGTTCAGCGCACAGATACGCAGTATTTT.

This chain uses TRBV5-6 with TRBJ2-7; TRBD2 agrees at 8 bases. The CDR3 sequence is 15 residues long. V trimming: 1 base; J trimming: 2 bases; junction bases outside the gene matches: 5. The germline V gene encodes CDR1 SGHDT and CDR2 YYEEEE. The CDR3 spells CASSLRLAGPYEQYF. The CDR3, as DNA: TGTGCCAGCAGCTTGAGGCTAGCGGGTCCCTACGAGCAGTACTTC.

This clonotype has ten or more counts. V and J are TRBV11-2 and TRBJ1-2; D remains ambiguous. The V end was cut by 1 base, the J end by 8 bases, with 8 bases between. The CDR3 totals 12 residues. Germline V lookup: CDR1 SGHAT, CDR2 FQNNGV. CDR3 DNA: TGTGCCAGCAGCTTAGGCCATGCCGGCTACACCTTC. It translates to CASSLGHAGYTF. The full variable domain, its missing parts supplied by reference TRBV11-2 and TRBJ1-2, is EAGVAQSPRYKIIEKRQSVAFWCNPISGHATLYWYQQILGQGPKLLIQFQNNGVVDDSQLPKDRFSAERLKGVDSTLKIQPAKLEDSAVYLCASSLGHAGYTFGSGTRLTVV.

This clonotype has a handful of counts. J is TRBJ1-6 and V is TRBV13; TRBD1 aligns across 11 bases. V lost 3 bases to trimming and J lost 7 bases; unmatched junction nucleotides: 2. Germline-derived CDR1 and CDR2 are PRHDT and FYEKMQ (reference sequence). The CDR3 runs 15 residues. Here the CDR3 DNA reads TGTGCCAGCAGCTTGGGACAGGGGGAGAATTCACCCCTCCACTTT. Its translation is CASSLGQGENSPLHF. Filled out from reference TRBV13 and TRBJ1-6, the complete variable domain reads AAGVIQSPRHLIKEKRETATLKCYPIPRHDTVYWYQQGPGQDPQFLISFYEKMQSDKGSIPDRFSAQQFSDYHSELNMSSLELGDSALYFCASSLGQGENSPLHFGNGTRLTVT.

This clonotype has at least ten counts. The chain combines TRBV6-2 or TRBV6-3 with TRBJ1-5; 7 bases line up with TRBD1. There are 15 residues in the CDR3. In germline, CDR1 is MNHEY, CDR2 SVGEGT. Trimming removed 1 base from V and 5 bases from J; junction bases left unmatched: 5. The CDR3 DNA reads TGTGCCAGCAGTTACTTGGGACAGAGCCATCAGCCCCAGCATTTT. Protein sequence: CASSYLGQSHQPQHF.

This clonotype has more than one count but fewer than ten. J is TRBJ2-6 and V is TRBV7-9; TRBD1 aligns across 7 bases. Germline CDR1 reads SEHNR; CDR2 reads FQNEAQ (reference sequence). The CDR3 extends over 17 amino acids. V dropped 1 base and J dropped 0; count of bases not matched to a gene: 3. CDR3 bases: TGTGCCAGCAGCTTAGGGACAGGCCCCTCTGGGGCCAACGTCCTGACTTTC. It translates to CASSLGTGPSGANVLTF.

With regard to this clonotype: The likely explanation is a read error, given a far larger clone one base away. The V gene is TRBV12-3 or TRBV12-4, the J gene TRBJ1-1; D uncertain. Between the trimmed V and J ends, which lost 8 bases and 7 bases, there was a span of 14 bases. CDR3 length equals 12 residues. The CDR3, as DNA: TGTGCCAGCGGCTTTTACGGCCTTGAAGCTTTCTTT. Its translation: CASGFYGLEAFF.

This chain links TRBV5-5 with TRBJ1-1; 9 nucleotides line up with TRBD1. V shed 3 bases, J shed 7 bases, and the junction held 4 bases outside the gene matches. The CDR3 is 13 residues long. CDR1 is SGHKS and CDR2 is YYEKEE in the germline V gene (reference sequence). The DNA for the CDR3 is TGTGCCAGCAGCTGGGGACAGGGACTTGAAGCTTTCTTT. Encoded protein: CASSWGQGLEAFF.

The rearrangement uses TRBV10-3 and TRBJ1-6, with a tentative D call TRBD1 (5 bases). Germline CDR1 and CDR2: ENHRY and SYGVKD. CDR3 length: 18 amino acids. V was cut by 0 bases and J by 0 bases, with 12 bases left in between. The CDR3 spells CAISESMSGGSYNSPLHF. In DNA form, the CDR3 reads TGTGCCATCAGTGAGTCGATGTCGGGGGGCTCCTATAATTCACCCCTCCACTTT.

For this clonotype: A much bigger clone sits one base away, suggesting this may be a read error. The J gene is TRBJ2-5, the V gene TRBV20-1; maybe TRBD2 (6 bases). The CDR3 contains 10 residues. Looked up from germline, CDR1 is DFQATT and CDR2 is SNEGSKA (reference sequence). CDR3 protein: CSARRETKYF. Written as DNA, the CDR3 is TGCAGTGCTAGACGGGAGACCAAGTACTTC.

This clonotype was detected many times. The V call is TRBV30, the J call TRBJ2-1; 7 bases align to TRBD2. This CDR3 region has 15 residues. Germline values: CDR1 GTSNPN, CDR2 SVGIG (reference sequence). V dropped 5 bases and J dropped 1; count of bases not matched to a gene: 8. CDR3 sequence (DNA): TGTGCCTGGGTTGCGGGAGTGGGGTCCTACAATGAGCAGTTCTTC. This gives the protein CAWVAGVGSYNEQFF.

This clonotype was detected ten times or more. The V and J genes are TRBV20-1 and TRBJ1-1; 9 bases match TRBD1. The germline CDR1 and CDR2 sequences are DFQATT and SNEGSKA (reference sequence). With 6 bases clipped from V and 3 bases from J, the junction kept 17 bases outside the gene matches. The CDR3 has 17 residues. The CDR3 protein is CSAPIGTGRRVDTEAFF. The DNA for the CDR3 is TGCAGTGCGCCAATTGGGACAGGGAGACGGGTGGACACTGAAGCTTTCTTT.

V usage is TRBV5-4 and J usage is TRBJ2-7, with TRBD1 matching 8 bases. Germline V gene lookup returns CDR1 SGHNT and CDR2 YYREEE (reference sequence). The CDR3 runs to 15 residues. Trimming at V came to 0 bases and at J to 4 bases, leaving 6 bases not matched to a gene. As DNA, the CDR3 is TGTGCCAGCAGCTTGGAGGTGACAGGGGAATACGAGCAGTACTTC. This encodes CASSLEVTGEYEQYF.

There are many counts of this clonotype. The chain uses TRBV10-1 and TRBJ2-2, with unresolved D. This CDR3 has 15 amino acids. CDR1 and CDR2 (germline): WNHNN, SYGVQD (reference sequence). V gave up 5 bases and J gave up 2 bases, with 12 bases separating them. This CDR3 is CASSTFQANTGELFF. The CDR3 bases are TGCGCCAGCAGTACGTTCCAGGCAAACACCGGGGAGCTGTTTTTT.

The V and J genes are TRBV6-1 and TRBJ2-1, with D maybe TRBD2 (6 bases). The CDR3 length is 15 residues. The V gene's germline CDR1 is MNHNS and CDR2 SASEGT. Trimming cost V 6 bases and J 4 bases, with 16 bases left between them. Here the CDR3 DNA reads TGTGCCAGCAGAGGCGGGGCTCGCACATACAATGAGCAGTTCTTC. This encodes CASRGGARTYNEQFF.

This clonotype was observed many times. The chain employs TRBV27 and TRBJ2-5; 8 bases line up with TRBD1. The CDR3 is 14 residues long. Germline V gene data show CDR1 as MNHEY and CDR2 as SMNVEV (reference sequence). The ends lost 8 bases at V and 5 bases at J; junction bases unmatched: 10. The CDR3 sequence is CASQPYRGRETQYF. The CDR3, as DNA: TGTGCCAGCCAACCTTACAGGGGGAGGGAGACCCAGTACTTC.

V gene TRBV3-1 combines with J gene TRBJ2-5; no reliable D call. The CDR3 length is 12 residues. CDR1 is LGHDT and CDR2 is YNNKEL in the germline V gene (reference sequence). The ends were cut back, 6 bases at V and 4 bases at J, with 9 bases in the middle. The CDR3 bases are TGTGCCAGCAGTACCACGCTAGAGACCCAGTACTTC. Translation: CASSTTLETQYF.

The chain employs TRBV15 and TRBJ2-7, with TRBD1 matching 9 bases. Trimming took 1 base from V and 1 from J; bases not matched to a gene: 2. The germline CDR1 and CDR2 sequences are LNHNV and YYDKDF (reference sequence). The CDR3 has 15 amino acids. The CDR3 region has the DNA TGTGCCACCAGCAGAGGACAGGGGGTGTCCTACGAGCAGTACTTC. It yields the protein CATSRGQGVSYEQYF.

This clonotype came up many times. The chain couples TRBV20-1 to TRBJ2-3; D may be TRBD2 (5 bases). Trimming shortened V by 6 bases and J by 8 bases, and 27 bases separated the two germline ends. CDR3 length: 16 residues. Germline V gene sequence: CDR1 DFQATT, CDR2 SNEGSKA (reference sequence). CDR3 loop: CSAGDRRTHPSGTQYF. CDR3 DNA sequence: TGCAGTGCCGGTGACCGGCGGACTCACCCTTCGGGTACGCAGTATTTT.

This clonotype was detected ten times or more. The chain combines TRBV12-3 or TRBV12-4 with TRBJ1-3; D uncertain. The V and J ends lost 2 bases and 1 base respectively, with 6 bases between them. The CDR3 loop spans 14 amino acids. The CDR3 sequence: CASSLSVSGNTIYF. In DNA form, the CDR3 reads TGTGCCAGCAGTTTATCGGTGTCTGGAAACACCATATATTTT.

This clonotype was found a few times. This chain uses TRBV12-3 or TRBV12-4 with TRBJ1-5; no clear D. The CDR3 runs 13 residues. The V and J ends lost 0 bases and 6 bases respectively, with 6 bases between them. The CDR3 loop is CASSLASSQPQHF. The DNA for the CDR3 is TGTGCCAGCAGTTTAGCTTCGAGTCAGCCCCAGCATTTT.

V is TRBV6-4 and J is TRBJ1-2, with 8 bases that match TRBD1. From germline, CDR1 is MRHNA and CDR2 SNTAGT. CDR3 length equals 15 residues. The V and J ends lost 3 bases and 6 bases, in that order; junction bases with no gene match: 9. As DNA, the CDR3 is TGTGCCAGCAGTGAGACCGACAGGGGTTACGATGGCTACACCTTC. As protein: CASSETDRGYDGYTF.

Of note for this clonotype: Possible read error: a much larger clone is one base away. V gene TRBV28 combines with J gene TRBJ2-6; 11 nucleotides line up with TRBD1. V trimming: 3 bases; J trimming: 0 bases; junction bases outside the gene matches: 4. The CDR3 consists of 18 residues. Per the germline V gene, CDR1 is MDHEN and CDR2 is SYDVKM. CDR3 protein: CASSFWDRGVSGANVLTF. The DNA for the CDR3 is TGTGCCAGCAGTTTTTGGGACAGGGGGGTCTCTGGGGCCAACGTCCTGACTTTC. The variable domain in full, with the rest retrieved from reference TRBV28 and TRBJ2-6, is DVKVTQSSRYLVKRTGEKVFLECVQDMDHENMFWYRQDPGLGLRLIYFSYDVKMKEKGDIPEGYSVSREKKERFSLILESASTNQTSMYLCASSFWDRGVSGANVLTFGAGSRLTVL.

This clonotype was found many times. The J gene is TRBJ1-1, the V gene TRBV6-5; 9 bases are shared with TRBD1. Per germline, CDR1 MNHEY and CDR2 SVGAGI. V shed 2 bases and J 7 bases; nucleotides not matched to a gene: 5. The CDR3 covers 14 residues. The CDR3 DNA sequence: TGTGCCAGCAGTTACCTCGGACAGGGGAATGAAGCTTTCTTT. Its translation is CASSYLGQGNEAFF.

The V call is TRBV5-6, the J call TRBJ1-1; D gene uncertain. Trimming removed 0 bases from V and 4 bases from J, with 10 bases in between. The CDR3 length is 14 residues. CDR1 is SGHDT, CDR2 YYEEEE, per germline. The CDR3 protein is CASSLAPVSTEAFF. The CDR3 DNA is TGTGCCAGCAGCTTGGCCCCGGTAAGCACTGAAGCTTTCTTT.

This clonotype was counted only a few times. The CDR3 is CASSSRRGGPVAGGVNEQYF. The DNA for the CDR3 is TGTGCCAGCAGTTCCAGGCGCGGTGGCCCGGTGGCGGGAGGTGTCAACGAGCAGTACTTC. The chain couples TRBV27 to TRBJ2-7; TRBD2 matches at 8 bases. The length of the CDR3 is 20 residues. V lost 4 bases to trimming and J lost 5 bases; unmatched junction nucleotides: 25. Germline CDR1 is MNHEY and CDR2 is SMNVEV (reference sequence).

This clonotype was observed a single time. This sequence joins TRBV20-1 and TRBJ2-7; 11 nucleotides align to TRBD1. J was trimmed by 3 bases and V by 4 bases; bases with no gene match: 8. The germline V gene has CDR1 DFQATT and CDR2 SNEGSKA (reference sequence). The CDR3 consists of 15 residues. The CDR3 DNA reads as TGCAGTGCTATTACCGGGACAGGGGGTGACTACGAGCAGTACTTC. It is translated as CSAITGTGGDYEQYF.

This clonotype was seen many times. The genes are TRBV7-6 and TRBJ2-2; the match to TRBD2 covers 7 bases. CDR1 and CDR2 (germline): SGHVS, FNYEAQ. Trimming took 3 bases from V and 1 from J; bases not matched to a gene: 5. CDR3 length: 16 amino acids. CDR3 in amino acids: CASSLTPSGNTGELFF. The CDR3 nucleotides read TGTGCCAGCAGCTTGACTCCTAGCGGGAACACCGGGGAGCTGTTTTTT.

This clonotype was counted only a few times. The gene calls are TRBV6-4 and TRBJ1-1; TRBD1 aligns across 9 bases. Trimming cost V 6 bases and J 8 bases; bases outside gene matches: 10. This CDR3 region has 14 residues. Germline CDR1 is MRHNA and CDR2 is SNTAGT. CDR3 sequence (DNA): TGTGCCAGCAGAGACAGGACAGGGGCAGGGGAAGCTTTCTTT. This sequence encodes CASRDRTGAGEAFF.

This clonotype showed up many times. V is TRBV5-1 and J is TRBJ2-7; TRBD1 aligns across 7 bases. The germline V gene encodes CDR1 SGHRS and CDR2 YFSETQ. The CDR3 covers 14 residues. J lost 2 bases, V lost 4 bases, and 6 bases had no gene match. CDR3: CASSQTGTAYEQYF. The CDR3 nucleotides are TGCGCCAGCAGCCAAACGGGGACAGCCTACGAGCAGTACTTC.

This clonotype has just a few counts. The chain is built from TRBV30 and TRBJ2-3; 8 bases are shared with TRBD2. V shed 0 bases and J 11 bases; nucleotides not matched to a gene: 10. The CDR3 is 14 amino acids. Looked up from germline, CDR1 is GTSNPN and CDR2 is SVGIG (reference sequence). CDR3 loop: CAWSVGLEGPKQYF. The CDR3 bases are TGTGCCTGGAGTGTGGGACTAGAGGGACCGAAGCAGTATTTT.